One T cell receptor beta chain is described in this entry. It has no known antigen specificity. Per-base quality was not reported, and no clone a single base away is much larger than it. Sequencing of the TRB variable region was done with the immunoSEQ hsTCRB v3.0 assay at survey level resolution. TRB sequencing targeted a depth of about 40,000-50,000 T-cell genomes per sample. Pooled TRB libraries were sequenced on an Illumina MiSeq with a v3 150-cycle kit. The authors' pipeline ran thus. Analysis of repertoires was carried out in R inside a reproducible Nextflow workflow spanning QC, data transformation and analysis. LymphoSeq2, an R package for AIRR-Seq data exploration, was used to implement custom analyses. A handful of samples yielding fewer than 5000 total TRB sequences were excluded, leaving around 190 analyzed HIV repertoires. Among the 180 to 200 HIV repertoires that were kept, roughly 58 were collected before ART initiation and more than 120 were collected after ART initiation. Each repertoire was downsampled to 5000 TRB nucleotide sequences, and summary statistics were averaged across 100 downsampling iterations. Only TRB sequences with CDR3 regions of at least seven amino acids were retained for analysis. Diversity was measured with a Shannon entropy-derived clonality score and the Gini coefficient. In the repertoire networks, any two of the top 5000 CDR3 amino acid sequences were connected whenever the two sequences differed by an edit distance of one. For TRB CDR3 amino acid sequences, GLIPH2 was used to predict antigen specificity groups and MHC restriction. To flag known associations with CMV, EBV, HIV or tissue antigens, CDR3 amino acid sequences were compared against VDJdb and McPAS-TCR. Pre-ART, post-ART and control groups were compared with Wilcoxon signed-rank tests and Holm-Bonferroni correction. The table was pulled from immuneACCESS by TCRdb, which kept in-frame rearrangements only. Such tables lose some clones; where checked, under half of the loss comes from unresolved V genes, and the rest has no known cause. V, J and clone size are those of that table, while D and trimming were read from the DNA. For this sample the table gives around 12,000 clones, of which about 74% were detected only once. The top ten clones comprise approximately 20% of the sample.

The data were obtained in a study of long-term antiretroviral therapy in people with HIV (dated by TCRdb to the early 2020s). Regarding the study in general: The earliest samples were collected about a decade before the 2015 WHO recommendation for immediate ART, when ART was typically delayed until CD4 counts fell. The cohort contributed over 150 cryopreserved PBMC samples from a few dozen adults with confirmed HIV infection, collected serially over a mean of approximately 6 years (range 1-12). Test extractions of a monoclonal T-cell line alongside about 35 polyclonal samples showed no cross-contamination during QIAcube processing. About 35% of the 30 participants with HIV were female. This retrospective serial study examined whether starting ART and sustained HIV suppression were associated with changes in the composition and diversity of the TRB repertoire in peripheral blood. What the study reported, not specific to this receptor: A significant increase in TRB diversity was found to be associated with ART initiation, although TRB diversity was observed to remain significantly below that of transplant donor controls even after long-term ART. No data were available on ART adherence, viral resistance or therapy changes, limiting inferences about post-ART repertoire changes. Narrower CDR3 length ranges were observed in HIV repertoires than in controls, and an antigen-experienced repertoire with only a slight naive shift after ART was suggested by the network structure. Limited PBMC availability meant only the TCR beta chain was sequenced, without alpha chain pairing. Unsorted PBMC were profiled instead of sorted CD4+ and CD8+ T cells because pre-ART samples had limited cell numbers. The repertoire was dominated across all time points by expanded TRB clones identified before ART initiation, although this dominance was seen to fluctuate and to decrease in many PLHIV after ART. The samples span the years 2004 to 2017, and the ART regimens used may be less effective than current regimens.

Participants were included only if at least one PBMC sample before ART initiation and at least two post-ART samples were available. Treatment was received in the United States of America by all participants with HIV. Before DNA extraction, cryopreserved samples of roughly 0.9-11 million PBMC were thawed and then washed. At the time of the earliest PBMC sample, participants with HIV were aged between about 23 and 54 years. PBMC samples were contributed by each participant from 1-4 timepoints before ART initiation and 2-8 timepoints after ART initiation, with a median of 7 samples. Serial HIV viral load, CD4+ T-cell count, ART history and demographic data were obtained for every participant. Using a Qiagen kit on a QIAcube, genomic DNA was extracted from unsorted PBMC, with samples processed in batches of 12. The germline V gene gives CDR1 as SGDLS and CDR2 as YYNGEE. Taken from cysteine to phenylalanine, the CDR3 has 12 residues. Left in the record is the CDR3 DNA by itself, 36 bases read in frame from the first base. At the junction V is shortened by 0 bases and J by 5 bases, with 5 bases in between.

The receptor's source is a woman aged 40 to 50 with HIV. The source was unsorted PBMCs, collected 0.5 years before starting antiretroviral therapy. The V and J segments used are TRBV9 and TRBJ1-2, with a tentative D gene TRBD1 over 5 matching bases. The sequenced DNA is TGTGCCAGCAGCGTAGGACAGTATGGCTACACCTTC. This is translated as CASSVGQYGYTF.